The clone carrying this T cell receptor beta chain turned up a few times. Its target is unknown. This record belongs to a study of cytomegalovirus exposure and HLA in healthy donors. Germline CDR1 and CDR2: SGHRS and YFSETQ. The CDR3 spans 15 residues. The germline V and J ends were trimmed by 3 bases and 5 bases, with 14 bases remaining between them. Findings and limits, study-wide: In an earlier analysis, most TCR beta V segments were productive about 87% or about 30% of the time. Most sequenced TCRs were rare (though some public TCRs occurred in many donors).

Vbeta (60) and Jbeta (13) primers were used in the PCR. Using immunoSEQ multiplex PCR, the repertoire was profiled, and TCRdb retains in-frame clones only, with some absent. The sample yields 100,000 to 150,000 clones, approximately 80% seen once. Every donor was a healthy person donating bone marrow. This chain joins TRBV5-1 and TRBJ2-2, with D tentatively TRBD2 (6 bases). The TCR sequence derives from a middle-aged man in good health and CMV-seronegative. Sequencing was done on a sample of PBMCs. CDR3 in amino acids: CASSSSPAGTGELFF. As DNA, the CDR3 is TGCGCCAGCAGCTCATCACCGGCGGGGACCGGGGAGCTGTTTTTT.